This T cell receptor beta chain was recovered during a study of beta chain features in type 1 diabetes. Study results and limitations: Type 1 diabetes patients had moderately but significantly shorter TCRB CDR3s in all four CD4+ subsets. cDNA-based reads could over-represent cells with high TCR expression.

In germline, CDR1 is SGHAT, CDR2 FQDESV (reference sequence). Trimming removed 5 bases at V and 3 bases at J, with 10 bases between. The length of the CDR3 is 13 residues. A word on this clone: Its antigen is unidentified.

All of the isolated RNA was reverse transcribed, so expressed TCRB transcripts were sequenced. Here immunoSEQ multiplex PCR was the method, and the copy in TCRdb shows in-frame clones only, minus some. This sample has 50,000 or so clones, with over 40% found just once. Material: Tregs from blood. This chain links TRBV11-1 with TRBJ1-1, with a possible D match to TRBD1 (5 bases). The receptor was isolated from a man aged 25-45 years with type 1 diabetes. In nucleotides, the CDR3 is TGTGCCAGCAGCATTGTAGGGGACACTGAAGCTTTCTTT. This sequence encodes CASSIVGDTEAFF. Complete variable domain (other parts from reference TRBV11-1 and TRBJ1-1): EAEVAQSPRYKITEKSQAVAFWCDPISGHATLYWYRQILGQGPELLVQFQDESVVDDSQLPKDRFSAERLKGVDSTLKIQPAELGDSAMYLCASSIVGDTEAFFGQGTRLTVV.